Presented here are 28 T cell receptor beta chains from one specimen sequenced in a study of graft-versus-host responses after intestinal transplantation. The protocol was immunoSEQ multiplex PCR, while the TCRdb copy is restricted to in-frame clones and leaves out a portion. The table has fewer than 15,000 clones, approximately 84% seen once. The specimen was PBMCs, collected after intestinal transplantation. The source is a human patient who received an intestinal transplant, so some T cells may come from the graft donor.

This clone was observed a few times. CDR3 region: CASRSPRQALYEQYF. The CDR3 nucleotides are TGTGCCAGCCGAAGCCCCCGACAGGCACTCTACGAGCAGTACTTC. The J gene is TRBJ2-7, the V gene TRBV7-9, with TRBD1 as a possible D gene (6 bases). Trimming cost V 8 bases and J 3 bases, with 20 bases left between them. The CDR3 length is 15 residues. CDR1 and CDR2 (germline): SEHNR, FQNEAQ (reference sequence).

This chain uses TRBV6-5 with TRBJ1-5, with D unresolved. This CDR3 is 14 amino acids long. Looked up from germline, CDR1 is MNHEY and CDR2 is SVGAGI. With 2 bases removed from V and 1 base from J, the gap between germline ends came to 6 bases. DNA of the CDR3: TGTGCCAGCAGTTACGATAGGAGCAATCAGCCCCAGCATTTT. Residues: CASSYDRSNQPQHF.

J is TRBJ2-3 and V is TRBV10-3, with D uncertain. The CDR3 runs to 13 residues. CDR1 is ENHRY, CDR2 SYGVKD, per germline. V was cut by 4 bases and J by 0 bases, with 5 bases left in between. For the CDR3, the DNA is TGTGCCATCAGTGGTGGCAGCACAGATACGCAGTATTTT. Amino acid sequence: CAISGGSTDTQYF.

V is TRBV5-1 and J is TRBJ2-5; 7 bases map to TRBD1. The V gene end was trimmed by 0 bases and the J gene end by 1 base; junction bases not matched to a gene: 3. Germline CDR1 is SGHRS and CDR2 is YFSETQ. The CDR3 totals 15 residues. The CDR3 reads CASSLAPGGQETQYF. The CDR3 DNA sequence: TGCGCCAGCAGCTTGGCGCCAGGGGGCCAAGAGACCCAGTACTTC.

CDR3 DNA: TGTGCCAGCAGTGTCAGCGGCAATGAGCAGTTCTTC. Protein product: CASSVSGNEQFF. The chain is built from TRBV2 and TRBJ2-1; a weak D match, TRBD2 (5 bases). This CDR3 is 12 amino acids long. The germline V gene encodes CDR1 SNHLY and CDR2 FYNNEI. Between the trimmed V and J ends, which lost 4 bases and 6 bases, there was a span of 7 bases.

This chain connects TRBV6-1 to TRBJ2-3; perhaps TRBD2 as D (6 bases). The CDR3 has 15 amino acids. Germline V gene sequence: CDR1 MNHNS, CDR2 SASEGT. V lost 6 bases to trimming and J lost 5 bases, with 18 bases between them. Written as DNA, the CDR3 is TGTGCCAGCAGCGGAATTGGGTGGGGAGGAGATACGCAGTATTTT. It translates to CASSGIGWGGDTQYF.

The chain is built from TRBV6-5 and TRBJ1-2, with D tentatively TRBD1 (6 bases). The CDR3 covers 13 residues. V gave up 6 bases and J gave up 4 bases, with 12 bases separating them. Germline V CDR1 and CDR2: MNHEY, SVGAGI. As DNA, the CDR3 is TGTGCCAGCAGGAGAGGGGGTTCCTATGGCTACACCTTC. Amino acid sequence: CASRRGGSYGYTF.

Only a few counts were recorded for this clone. A read error may produce the germline difference seen at one junction end. The chain recombines TRBV2 with TRBJ2-4; D perhaps matches TRBD2 (6 bases). Germline V gene data show CDR1 as SNHLY and CDR2 as FYNNEI. The CDR3 totals 14 residues. The CDR3 DNA reads as TGTGCCAGCAGTGTTTCCCAGGGAGGACTGGCTAAAAAGTTC. It encodes CASSVSQGGLAKKF.

V and J are TRBV27 and TRBJ1-1; D unresolved. With 4 bases removed from V and 5 bases from J, the gap between germline ends came to 14 bases. Germline V gene data show CDR1 as MNHEY and CDR2 as SMNVEV (reference sequence). The CDR3 loop spans 14 amino acids. The CDR3 DNA sequence: TGTGCCAGCAGTTCCGGCCAGTTGATGACTGAAGCTTTCTTT. This sequence encodes CASSSGQLMTEAFF.

The J gene is TRBJ2-5, the V gene TRBV14; D gene ambiguous. The J call may not be correct, given that the DNA end is closer to TRBJ2-7. From germline, CDR1 is SGHDN and CDR2 FVKESK. The CDR3 contains 12 residues. CDR3 residues: CASSQDFNEQYF. Written as DNA, the CDR3 is TGTGCCAGCAGCCAAGATTTCAACGAGCAGTACTTC.

In the case of this clone: Different DNA sequences within this sample yield the same CDR3. The chain recombines TRBV10-3 with TRBJ2-7; D is ambiguous. The CDR3 consists of 12 residues. CDR1 and CDR2 from the germline V gene are ENHRY and SYGVKD. Trimming removed 0 bases from V and 4 bases from J, with 4 bases in between. CDR3 region: CAISESAYEQYF. In DNA form, the CDR3 reads TGTGCCATCAGTGAGTCTGCATACGAGCAGTACTTC.

This rearrangement joins TRBV19 to TRBJ2-1; no reliable D call. There are 12 residues in the CDR3. CDR1 is LNHDA, CDR2 SQIVND, per germline (reference sequence). The V end lost 2 bases, the J end lost 5 bases, and 4 bases lay between the germline ends. This CDR3 reads CASSIYNNEQFF. The CDR3 DNA is TGTGCCAGTAGTATATACAACAATGAGCAGTTCTTC.

The genes are TRBV6-1 and TRBJ2-5; D call uncertain. Germline CDR1 and CDR2: MNHNS and SASEGT. This CDR3 has 18 amino acids. Trimming cost V 2 bases and J 4 bases, with 23 bases left between them. In DNA form, the CDR3 reads TGTGCCAGCAGTGAATTCAAGCACTCAAGCCCAAACTCAGAGACCCAGTACTTC. Amino acids: CASSEFKHSSPNSETQYF.

J is TRBJ1-4 and V is TRBV7-9; 9 bases match TRBD1. Trimming cost V 3 bases and J 4 bases; bases outside gene matches: 3. The CDR3 runs to 15 residues. Germline V gene data show CDR1 as SEHNR and CDR2 as FQNEAQ (reference sequence). CDR3 amino acids: CASSFLTGGNEKLFF. The CDR3 DNA reads TGTGCCAGCAGCTTCCTGACAGGGGGTAATGAAAAACTGTTTTTT.

The genes are TRBV7-2 and TRBJ2-1; maybe TRBD2 (6 bases). Germline CDR1 SGHTA, CDR2 FQGNSA. The CDR3 loop spans 15 amino acids. V lost 6 bases and J 3 bases, leaving 15 bases between the germline ends. CDR3 loop: CASRLGGTIYNEQFF. In DNA form, the CDR3 reads TGTGCCAGCAGACTCGGCGGGACCATCTACAATGAGCAGTTCTTC.

Only a few counts were recorded for this clone. V gene TRBV29-1 combines with J gene TRBJ2-1, with TRBD2 as a possible D gene (6 bases). Germline assignment: CDR1 SQVTM and CDR2 ANQGSEA. The ends were cut back, 3 bases at V and 10 bases at J, with 16 bases in the middle. This CDR3 has 13 residues. This chain's CDR3 is CSVDRMGGREQFF. CDR3 nucleotides: TGCAGCGTTGATCGTATGGGGGGAAGGGAGCAGTTCTTC.

The chain uses TRBV5-4 and TRBJ2-1; TRBD2 agrees at 9 bases. This CDR3 is built from 15 residues. With V trimmed by 3 bases and J by 6 bases, 7 bases remained unmatched. Per germline, CDR1 SGHNT and CDR2 YYREEE (reference sequence). Here the CDR3 reads CASSWGRAGGNEQFF. The DNA for the CDR3 is TGTGCCAGCAGCTGGGGACGAGCGGGAGGCAATGAGCAGTTCTTC.

The chain employs TRBV9 and TRBJ2-3; 14 bases align to TRBD2. CDR3 length equals 18 residues. After removal of 3 bases from V and 5 bases from J, the junction contained 11 bases not matched to a gene. Germline values: CDR1 SGDLS, CDR2 YYNGEE. Here the CDR3 reads CASSARLGTSGSIDTQYF. As DNA, the CDR3 is TGTGCCAGCAGCGCTCGTCTCGGGACTAGCGGGAGTATAGATACGCAGTATTTT.

The J gene is TRBJ2-1, the V gene TRBV7-9; 8 nucleotides align to TRBD1. The CDR3 length is 12 residues. The V and J ends lost 5 bases and 15 bases, in that order; junction bases with no gene match: 9. CDR1 and CDR2 from the germline V gene are SEHNR and FQNEAQ (reference sequence). CDR3 bases: TGTGCCAGCAGCGACCTCCGGACAGGGCTGTTCTTC. The encoded protein is CASSDLRTGLFF.

J is TRBJ1-5 and V is TRBV4-2; weak D call: TRBD1 (5 bases). V shed 4 bases and J shed 8 bases, with 12 bases lying between them. CDR1 LGHNA and CDR2 YNFKEQ come from the germline V gene. The CDR3 totals 13 residues. CDR3 residues: CASSPGGVKPQHF. The CDR3 DNA sequence: TGTGCCAGCAGCCCCGGGGGAGTTAAGCCCCAGCATTTT.

This clone appeared once. This chain connects TRBV2 to TRBJ2-1, with D perhaps given as TRBD1 or TRBD2 (5 bases each). Germline V gene data show CDR1 as SNHLY and CDR2 as FYNNEI. V lost 10 bases and J lost 6, with 19 bases in between. This CDR3 has 14 amino acids. CDR3 sequence reads: CATPTGPGLNEQFF. CDR3 bases: TGTGCCACGCCGACGGGACCGGGGCTCAATGAGCAGTTCTTC.

The genes are TRBV30 and TRBJ1-5, with a tentative D call TRBD1 (5 bases). Per the germline V gene, CDR1 is GTSNPN and CDR2 is SVGIG (reference sequence). Trimming removed 5 bases at V and 5 bases at J, with 13 bases between. This CDR3 spans 13 amino acids. CDR3 protein: CAWSEGRDQPQHF. CDR3 DNA: TGTGCCTGGTCAGAGGGGAGGGATCAGCCCCAGCATTTT.

On this clone itself: Germline is not matched at one junction end, which may reflect a read error. The chain couples TRBV7-7 to TRBJ2-5; 7 nucleotides line up with TRBD1. Germline V gives CDR1 SSHAT, CDR2 FNYEAQ (reference sequence). The CDR3 spans 13 residues. The CDR3, as DNA: TGTGCTAGCAGCTCGGGACAGAAAGAGACCCAGTACTTC. Amino acids: CASSSGQKETQYF.

In this sample, this clone turned up a few times. The chain links TRBV25-1 to TRBJ2-5, with D unresolved. V lost 4 bases and J 2 bases, leaving 8 bases between the germline ends. Germline V gene lookup returns CDR1 MGHDK and CDR2 SYGVNS. The CDR3 is 13 amino acids. The chain's CDR3 is CASSGPGQETQYF. The CDR3, as DNA: TGTGCCAGCAGTGGGCCGGGTCAAGAGACCCAGTACTTC.

The V and J genes are TRBV5-1 and TRBJ2-3, with 8 bases identical to TRBD1. V gave up 0 bases and J gave up 3 bases; unmatched junction bases: 0. In germline, CDR1 is SGHRS, CDR2 YFSETQ. CDR3 length: 14 residues. CDR3 bases: TGCGCCAGCAGCTTGGGGACAGGGACAGATACGCAGTATTTT. Translating it yields CASSLGTGTDTQYF.

The chain uses TRBV19 and TRBJ2-1; the D is unclear. V was pared by 0 bases and J by 3 bases, with 12 bases between. This CDR3 region has 16 residues. Germline CDR1 is LNHDA and CDR2 is SQIVND (reference sequence). The CDR3 sequence: CASSIDGGSLYNEQFF. The CDR3 coding sequence is TGTGCCAGTAGTATAGACGGCGGTAGCCTCTACAATGAGCAGTTCTTC.

This rearrangement joins TRBV13 to TRBJ2-1; weak D call: TRBD2 (5 bases). The CDR3 is 16 residues long. CDR1 and CDR2 (germline): PRHDT, FYEKMQ (reference sequence). V was trimmed by 3 bases and J by 7 bases, leaving 19 bases between them. The CDR3 coding sequence is TGTGCCAGCAGCTTGTCCAGCGGTCAGTCGTATAATGAGCAGTTCTTC. This sequence encodes CASSLSSGQSYNEQFF.

On this clone itself: A much more abundant neighbour one base away suggests this may be a read error. In the same sample, other DNA sequences code for this CDR3. The chain carries TRBV28 and TRBJ1-2, with 7 nucleotides matching TRBD1. The germline V gene encodes CDR1 MDHEN and CDR2 SYDVKM. The CDR3 length is 17 residues. This chain's CDR3 is CARRGAGRGTLNYGYTF. The CDR3 DNA is TGCGCCCGCAGGGGGGCGGGGAGGGGGACTCTAAACTATGGCTACACCTTC.